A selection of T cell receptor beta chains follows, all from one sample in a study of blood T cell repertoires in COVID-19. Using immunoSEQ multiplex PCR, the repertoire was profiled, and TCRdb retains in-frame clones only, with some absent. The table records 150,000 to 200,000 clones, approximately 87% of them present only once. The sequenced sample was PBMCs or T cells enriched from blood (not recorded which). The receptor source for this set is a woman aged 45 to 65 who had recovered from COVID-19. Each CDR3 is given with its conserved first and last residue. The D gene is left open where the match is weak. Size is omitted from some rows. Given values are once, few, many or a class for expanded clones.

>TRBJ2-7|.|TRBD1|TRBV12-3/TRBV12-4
TGTGCCAGCAGCGACAGGGGGAAGCAGTACTTC
CASSDRGKQYF
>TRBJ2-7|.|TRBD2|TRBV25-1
TGTGCCAGCAGGGGGACTAGCGGGCTATCCTACGAGCAGTACTTC
CASRGTSGLSYEQYF
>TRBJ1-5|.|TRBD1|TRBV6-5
TGTGCCAGCAGTTCCACAGGGGCACAGCCCCAGCATTTT
CASSSTGAQPQHF
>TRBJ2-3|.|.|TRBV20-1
TGCAGTGCTAGTCAGGGGCTGACTAGCACAGATACGCAGTATTTT
CSASQGLTSTDTQYF
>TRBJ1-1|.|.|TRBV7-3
TGTGCCAGCAGCTTCGACGGAAGAGGCGGGACTGAAGCTTTCTTT
CASSFDGRGGTEAFF
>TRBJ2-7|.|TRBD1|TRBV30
TGTGCCTGGATACAGGGGTACGAGCAGTACTTC
CAWIQGYEQYF
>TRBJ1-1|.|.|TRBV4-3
TGCGCCAGCAGCCAAGGAGTTGAAGCTTTCTTT
CASSQGVEAFF
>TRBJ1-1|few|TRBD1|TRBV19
TGTGCCACCGCCCCGACAGGGCGCACTGAAGCTTTCTTT
CATAPTGRTEAFF
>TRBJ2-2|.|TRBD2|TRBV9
TGTGCCAGCAGCGCGCCCGGGGAGGGCGGGGAGCTGTTTTTT
CASSAPGEGGELFF
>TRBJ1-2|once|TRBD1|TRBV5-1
TGCGCCAGCAGCCCCTTAGGGGGCGGCGGGGATGGCTACACCTTC
CASSPLGGGGDGYTF
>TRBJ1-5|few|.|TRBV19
TGTGCCAGTAGAGACAATTCCCGCTATCAGCCCCAGCATTTT
CASRDNSRYQPQHF
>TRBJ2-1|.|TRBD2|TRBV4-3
TGCGCCAGCAGCCAAGTAACTAGCGGGGGCAATGAGCAGTTCTTC
CASSQVTSGGNEQFF
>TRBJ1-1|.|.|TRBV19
TGTGCCAGTACGAGGCGGGCAATGAGAAACACTGAAGCTTTCTTT
CASTRRAMRNTEAFF
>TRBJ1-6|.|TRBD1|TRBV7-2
TGTGCCAGCAGCATCACCCCAGGGGGAGTTAGTTCACCCCTCCACTTT
CASSITPGGVSSPLHF
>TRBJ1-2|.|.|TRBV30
TGTGCCTGGAGGGGGCTTCCTAACTATGGCTACACCTTC
CAWRGLPNYGYTF
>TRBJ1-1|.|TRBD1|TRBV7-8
TGTGCCAGCAGCTTTAGACAGGGGGAAGCTTTCTTT
CASSFRQGEAFF
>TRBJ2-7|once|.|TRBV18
TGTGCCAGCTCACCACAAACAGAAGACGAGCAGTACTTC
CASSPQTEDEQYF
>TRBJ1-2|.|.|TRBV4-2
TGTGCCAGCAGCCAAGAAACAGGGAGCTATGGCTACACCTTC
CASSQETGSYGYTF
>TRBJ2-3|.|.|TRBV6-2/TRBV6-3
TGTGCCAGCAGTTACCGAGCGCGCCCCTTAGTCAGCACAGATACGCAGTATTTT
CASSYRARPLVSTDTQYF
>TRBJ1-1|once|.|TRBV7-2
TGTGCCAGCAGCTTCGACAGGCAGAACACTGAAGCTTTCTTT
CASSFDRQNTEAFF